What follows are 3 T cell receptor beta chains derived from one specimen sequenced in a study of yellow fever vaccine responses in identical twins (dated by TCRdb to the late 2010s). Library prep was done by RT-PCR. Instrument on record: Illumina HiSeq 2500. TCRdb reprocessed the public reads (quality trimming at Q25 with fastp, clone calling with MiXCR) and kept in-frame beta chains. Rows with a matching CDR3 protein are joined into one entry that keeps the most common DNA and genes. Within this sample are tens of thousands of distinct CDR3 sequences, with 60% to 85% of them counted one time only. The ten largest clones add up to roughly 5% of the sample. The sample in question was T cells from blood (PBMCs), unsorted or a sorted subset (not recorded which), obtained before or after yellow fever vaccination (not recorded which). The receptors originated from a woman aged 18-30 years who received the yellow fever vaccine. Donor details come from another sample of the same person, matched by shared clones.

This rearrangement joins TRBV11-3 to TRBJ2-5; D possibly corresponds to TRBD2 (6 bases). There are 17 residues in the CDR3. The V end lost 0 bases, the J end lost 0 bases, and 14 bases lay between the germline ends. CDR1 SGHNT and CDR2 YENEEA come from the germline V gene. CDR3 amino acids: CASSLDLLAEYQETQYF. CDR3 sequence (DNA): TGTGCCAGCAGCTTAGATCTATTAGCGGAGTACCAAGAGACCCAGTACTTC.

Written as DNA, the CDR3 is TGTGCCAGCAGCTACCCGACAGCAACTAATGAAAAACTGTTTTTT. Translating it yields CASSYPTATNEKLFF. The chain recombines TRBV7-9 with TRBJ1-4, with D maybe TRBD1 (5 bases). Trimming left V 4 bases short and J 0 bases short, with 9 bases between. CDR1 and CDR2 (germline): SEHNR, FQNEAQ (reference sequence). There are 15 residues in the CDR3.

The chain carries TRBV2 and TRBJ1-1; 9 nucleotides align to TRBD1. This CDR3 is 16 amino acids long. Germline V gives CDR1 SNHLY, CDR2 FYNNEI. Trimming took 5 bases from V and 4 from J; bases not matched to a gene: 11. CDR3 nucleotides: TGTGCCAGCAGTCTGGACAGGGGCGGGTTGGGCACTGAAGCTTTCTTT. It is translated as CASSLDRGGLGTEAFF.